Listed below are T cell receptor beta chains from one sample, sequenced in a study of blood T cells in healthy people across ages. TCRdb independently ran MiXCR on the 5' RACE reads; one entry per CDR3 protein. The data show fewer than 1.5 million distinct CDR3 sequences, with 42% seen just once and roughly 8.2% held by the top ten. The specimen sequenced was blood. These receptors all come from a woman under 30 in good health. The CDR3 runs from the conserved cysteine through the conserved F or W. A D gene is named only where the DNA matches it firmly. Size is omitted from some rows. Given values are once, few, many or a class for expanded clones.

TRBV20-1	TRBD1	TRBJ1-5	NA	TGCAGTGCTAGAGGGGGGGACAGGGTTTATCAGCCCCAGCATTTT	CSARGGDRVYQPQHF
TRBV5-1	TRBD1	TRBJ2-7	NA	TGCGCCAGCAGTTACGAGGGACAGGGCTACGAGCAGTACTTC	CASSYEGQGYEQYF
TRBV6-6	NA	TRBJ2-5	NA	TGTGCCAGCAGTCACCTAGTTAATGAGCAGTACTTC	CASSHLVNEQYF
TRBV10-3	TRBD1	TRBJ1-1	NA	TGTGCCATCAGACAGGGGGCCGACACTGAAGCTTTCTTT	CAIRQGADTEAFF
TRBV14	NA	TRBJ1-1	NA	TGTGCCAGCAGCCAAGTAGGGGCTGAAGCTTTCTTT	CASSQVGAEAFF
TRBV25-1	NA	TRBJ1-2	few	TGTGCCAGCAGTGAATTATTCGCCTATGGCTACACCTTC	CASSELFAYGYTF
TRBV3-1	NA	TRBJ1-2	NA	TGTGCCAGCAGCCTAGACAGCTGTGGCTACACCTTC	CASSLDSCGYTF
TRBV9	NA	TRBJ1-2	NA	TGTGCCAGCAGCGTAGAATTGGGGGTCGAGGGAGGCTACACCTTC	CASSVELGVEGGYTF
TRBV11-2	TRBD2	TRBJ2-1	few	TGTGCCAGCAGCCACCGAGGGTCTAGCGGAACCTACAATGAGCAGTTCTTC	CASSHRGSSGTYNEQFF
TRBV5-1	TRBD2	TRBJ2-7	few	TGCGCCAGCAGCTTCCTGACTAGCGATATCTCCTACGAGCAGTACTTC	CASSFLTSDISYEQYF
TRBV11-2	NA	TRBJ2-3	NA	TGTGCCAGCAGCCTCCCCCAGGATACGCAGTATTTT	CASSLPQDTQYF
TRBV6-1	NA	TRBJ1-1	NA	TGTGCCAGCGGTCCTATTATGAACACTGAAGCTTTCTTT	CASGPIMNTEAFF
TRBV14	NA	TRBJ2-3	NA	TGTGCCAGCAGCCCATACGGGGGAGATACGCAGTATTTT	CASSPYGGDTQYF
TRBV6-6	NA	TRBJ1-4	NA	TGTGCCAGCATCTCAGGGGTTACTAATGAAAAACTGTTTTTT	CASISGVTNEKLFF
TRBV7-9	TRBD1	TRBJ1-1	once	TGTGCCAGCAGGATGACAGGGTGGGCTTTCTTT	CASRMTGWAFF
TRBV2	NA	TRBJ2-3	few	TGTGCCAGCAGTGAAGACGGTTCGCAGTATTTT	CASSEDGSQYF
TRBV7-9	NA	TRBJ2-3	NA	TGTGCCAGCAGCTTTCAGAGGCGGTACATGGATACGCAGTATTTT	CASSFQRRYMDTQYF
TRBV6-1	NA	TRBJ2-3	NA	TGTGCCAGCAGCCTACCCCAGGGCTGGGCTTTGGGAGATACGCAGTATTTT	CASSLPQGWALGDTQYF
TRBV29-1	NA	TRBJ2-7	NA	TGCAGCGTTGAAGCCCTCCGAGATGAGCAGTACTTC	CSVEALRDEQYF
TRBV6-5	NA	TRBJ1-1	NA	TGTGCCAGCAGCCAGGCGGGGAGGTCTTTCTTT	CASSQAGRSFF
TRBV7-2	NA	TRBJ2-3	NA	TGTGCCAGCAGCCAGGGGGCGGGAGAAGGGCCGGGGGCTTATACGCAGTATTTT	CASSQGAGEGPGAYTQYF
TRBV7-9	TRBD2	TRBJ2-4	NA	TGTGCCAGCAGCTTAGCAGGACTAGCGATTTACAATGAGCAGTACTTC	CASSLAGLAIYNEQYF
TRBV27	NA	TRBJ2-5	many	TGTGCCAGCAGTTTATTGGGAGGACAAGAGACCCAGTACTTC	CASSLLGGQETQYF
TRBV27	NA	TRBJ2-7	NA	TGTGCCAGCAGTCCTCAAGGTTTTTCGGGGACATACGAGCAGTACTTC	CASSPQGFSGTYEQYF
TRBV5-1	NA	TRBJ2-5	NA	TGCGCCAGCAGCTTTCCTTCAACCCCCAGCGGACTCCAAGAGACCCAGTACTTC	CASSFPSTPSGLQETQYF
TRBV12-3/TRBV12-4	NA	TRBJ2-2	once	TGTGCCAGCCCCCTCGGACACCCTGACAGCGGGGAGCTGTTTTTT	CASPLGHPDSGELFF
TRBV5-5	NA	TRBJ2-7	NA	TGTGCCAGCAGCTCTTACACTGATTACGAGCAGTACTTC	CASSSYTDYEQYF
TRBV25-1	NA	TRBJ2-3	few	TGTGCCAGCAGTGTCGGAACTATTAGCACAGATACGCAGTATTTT	CASSVGTISTDTQYF
TRBV6-5	TRBD1	TRBJ2-7	NA	TGTGCCAGCAACACGAGGACAGGGGGTAACGAGCAGTACTTC	CASNTRTGGNEQYF
TRBV12-3/TRBV12-4	NA	TRBJ2-3	NA	TGTGCCAGCAGTTTGATACAGTTAAGCACAGATACGCAGTATTTT	CASSLIQLSTDTQYF
TRBV29-1	TRBD1	TRBJ1-2	NA	TGCAGCGTTAGCGACAGGGCGACTTCTAACTATGGCTACACCTTC	CSVSDRATSNYGYTF
TRBV3-1	NA	TRBJ1-6	NA	TGTGCCAGCAGCAAAGATGGGGAAACCGCCTATTCACCCCTCCACTTT	CASSKDGETAYSPLHF
TRBV4-1	NA	TRBJ2-7	few	TGCGCCAGCAGCAAATCGCGGCTTAGCTCCTACGAGCAGTACTTC	CASSKSRLSSYEQYF
TRBV12-3/TRBV12-4	NA	TRBJ2-7	once	TGTGCCAGCAGTTTAATGGGACTGAACTACGAGCAGTACTTC	CASSLMGLNYEQYF
TRBV21-1	NA	TRBJ2-7	few	TGTGCCAGCACCGAAACCATCGTGGGGGCGACAACTCTCTCCTACGAGCAGTACTTC	CASTETIVGATTLSYEQYF
TRBV7-8	NA	TRBJ1-5	NA	TGTGCCAGCAGCCACGAAAGGGGCTTTATGAGCAATCAGCCCCAGCATTTT	CASSHERGFMSNQPQHF
TRBV6-1	NA	TRBJ2-7	NA	TGTGCCAGCACCCCGGGCGGGATTATGAACGAGCAGTACTTC	CASTPGGIMNEQYF
TRBV2	TRBD2	TRBJ2-2	once	TGTGCCAGCAGGGACTTACTAGCGGGGGGGCCGTGGACCGGGGAGCTGTTTTTT	CASRDLLAGGPWTGELFF
TRBV30	NA	TRBJ1-6	NA	TGTGCCTGGAGTTTGGAAGGGGTAAATAATTCACCCCTCCACTTT	CAWSLEGVNNSPLHF
TRBV27	TRBD1	TRBJ1-1	NA	TGTGCCAGCGCACAGGGGGGGCGGACTGAAGCTTTCTTT	CASAQGGRTEAFF
TRBV9	NA	TRBJ1-1	NA	TGTGCCAGCAGCGTAAGGGGGATAGGTGAAGCTTTCTTT	CASSVRGIGEAFF
TRBV6-5	NA	TRBJ2-3	few	TGTGCCAGCAGTTACTCGAACCCAGGCACAGATACGCAGTATTTT	CASSYSNPGTDTQYF
TRBV20-1	NA	TRBJ1-2	NA	TGCAGTGCTAGGACCACCTCAGTGAGGGGTGGCTACACCTTC	CSARTTSVRGGYTF
TRBV7-9	NA	TRBJ2-3	NA	TGTGCCTCCCGGGCCGAGCTGGGGGTCACAGATACGCAGTATTTT	CASRAELGVTDTQYF
TRBV5-1	TRBD1	TRBJ1-2	NA	TGCGCCAGCAGCGGGGGACAGGCAAGACCTAACTATGGCTACACCTTC	CASSGGQARPNYGYTF
TRBV7-7	NA	TRBJ2-5	NA	TGTGCTAGCAGCTTAGCGCCGGGACCGCAAGAGACCCAGTACTTC	CASSLAPGPQETQYF
TRBV10-3	TRBD1	TRBJ2-1	NA	TGTGCCATCAGGGTGGACAGGGTGGACAATGAGCAGTTCTTC	CAIRVDRVDNEQFF
TRBV9	NA	TRBJ1-2	NA	TGTGCCAGCAGCGTAGCCCCGGAGGTGGGCGACTATGGCTACACCTTC	CASSVAPEVGDYGYTF
TRBV6-1	NA	TRBJ2-3	NA	TGTGCCAGCAGTGGGCTAAGCGGGTACACAGATACGCAGTATTTT	CASSGLSGYTDTQYF
TRBV6-1	TRBD1	TRBJ1-2	NA	TGTGCCAGCAGTGGGGGACAGGTAGCTAACTATGGCTACACCTTC	CASSGGQVANYGYTF
TRBV9	TRBD2	TRBJ2-1	few	TGTGCCAGCAGCGTAGCGATAGCGGGGGGCAACAATGAGCAGTTCTTC	CASSVAIAGGNNEQFF
TRBV2	NA	TRBJ1-2	few	TGTGCCAGCAGTGAAGCCCAGAATCATGGCTACACCTTC	CASSEAQNHGYTF
TRBV5-1	NA	TRBJ2-7	NA	TGCGCCAGCAGCTCATTCCAGGTGCCCTACGAGCAGTACTTC	CASSSFQVPYEQYF
TRBV20-1	TRBD1	TRBJ2-1	once	TGCAGTGCTAGAAAGACAGGGGGTTCAGAGACCCAGTTCTTC	CSARKTGGSETQFF
TRBV29-1	NA	TRBJ2-7	many	TGCAGCGTTGTGGGCTCCTACGAGCAGTACTTC	CSVVGSYEQYF
TRBV7-3	TRBD2	TRBJ2-3	few	TGTGCCAGCAGCCGGGGGGGTTCACTAGGGACAGATACGCAGTATTTT	CASSRGGSLGTDTQYF